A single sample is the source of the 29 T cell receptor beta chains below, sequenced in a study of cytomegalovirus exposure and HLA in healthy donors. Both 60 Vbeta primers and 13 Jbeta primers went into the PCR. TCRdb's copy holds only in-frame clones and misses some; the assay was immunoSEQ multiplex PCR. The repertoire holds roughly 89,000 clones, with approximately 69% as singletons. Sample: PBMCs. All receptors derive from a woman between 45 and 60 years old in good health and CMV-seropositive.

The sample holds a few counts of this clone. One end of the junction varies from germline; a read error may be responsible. CDR3 sequence: CATSRDPFSGVYNEQFF. The CDR3 DNA sequence: TGTGCCACCAGCCGAGACCCATTTAGCGGGGTTTACAATGAGCAGTTCTTC. This chain joins TRBV15 and TRBJ2-1, with TRBD2 matching over 8 bases. There are 17 residues in the CDR3. CDR1 and CDR2 (germline): LNHNV, YYDKDF (reference sequence). Drawing the rest from reference TRBV15 and TRBJ2-1, the complete variable domain is DAMVIQNPRYQVTQFGKPVTLSCSQTLNHNVMYWYQQKSSQAPKLLFHYYDKDFNNEADTPDNFQSRRPNTSFCFLDIRSPGLGDTAMYLCATSRDPFSGVYNEQFFGPGTRLTVL.

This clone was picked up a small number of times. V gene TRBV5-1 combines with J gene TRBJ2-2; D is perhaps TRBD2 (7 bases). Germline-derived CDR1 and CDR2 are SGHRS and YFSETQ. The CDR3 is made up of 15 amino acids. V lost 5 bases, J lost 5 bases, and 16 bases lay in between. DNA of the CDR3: TGCGCCAGCAGACTGGCGGGGGCCGGGACCGGGGAGCTGTTTTTT. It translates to CASRLAGAGTGELFF. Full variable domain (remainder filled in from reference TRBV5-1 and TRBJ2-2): KAGVTQTPRYLIKTRGQQVTLSCSPISGHRSVSWYQQTPGQGLQFLFEYFSETQRNKGNFPGRFSGRQFSNSRSEMNVSTLELGDSALYLCASRLAGAGTGELFFGEGSRLTVL.

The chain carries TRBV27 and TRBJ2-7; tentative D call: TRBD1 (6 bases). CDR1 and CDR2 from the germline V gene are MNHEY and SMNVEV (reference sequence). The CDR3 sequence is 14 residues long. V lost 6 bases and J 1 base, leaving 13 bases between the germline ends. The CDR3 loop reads CASRNQGSSYEQYF. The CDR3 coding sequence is TGTGCCAGCAGGAATCAGGGGTCTTCCTACGAGCAGTACTTC.

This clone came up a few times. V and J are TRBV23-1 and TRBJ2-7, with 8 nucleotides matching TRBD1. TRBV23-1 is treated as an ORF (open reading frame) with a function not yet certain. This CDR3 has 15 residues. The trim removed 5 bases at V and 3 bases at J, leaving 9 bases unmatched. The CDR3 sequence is CASSSGRQGFYEQYF. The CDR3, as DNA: TGCGCCAGCAGTTCGGGGAGACAGGGGTTCTACGAGCAGTACTTC.

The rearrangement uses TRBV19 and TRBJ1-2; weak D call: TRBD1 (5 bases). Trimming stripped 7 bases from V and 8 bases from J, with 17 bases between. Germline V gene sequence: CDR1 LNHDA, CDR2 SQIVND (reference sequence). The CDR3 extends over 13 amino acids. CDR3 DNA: TGTGCCAGTATGGCAGGGATCGCGGACGGCTACACCTTC. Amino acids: CASMAGIADGYTF.

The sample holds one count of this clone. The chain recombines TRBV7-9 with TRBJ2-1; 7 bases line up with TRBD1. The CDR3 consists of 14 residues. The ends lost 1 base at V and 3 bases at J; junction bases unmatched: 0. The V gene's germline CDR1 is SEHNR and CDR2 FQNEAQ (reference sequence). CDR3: CASSLGQGYNEQFF. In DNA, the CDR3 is TGTGCCAGCAGCTTAGGACAGGGCTACAATGAGCAGTTCTTC. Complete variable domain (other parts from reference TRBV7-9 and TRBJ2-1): DTGVSQNPRHKITKRGQNVTFRCDPISEHNRLYWYRQTLGQGPEFLTYFQNEAQLEKSRLLSDRFSAERPKGSFSTLEIQRTEQGDSAMYLCASSLGQGYNEQFFGPGTRLTVL.

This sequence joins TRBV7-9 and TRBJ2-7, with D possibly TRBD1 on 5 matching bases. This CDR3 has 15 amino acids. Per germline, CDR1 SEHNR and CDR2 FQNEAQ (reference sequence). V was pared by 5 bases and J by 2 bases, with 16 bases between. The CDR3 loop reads CASSRALAGTYEQYF. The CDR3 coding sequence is TGTGCCAGCAGCCGGGCTCTGGCAGGGACCTACGAGCAGTACTTC. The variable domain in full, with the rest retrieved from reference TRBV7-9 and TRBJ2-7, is DTGVSQNPRHKITKRGQNVTFRCDPISEHNRLYWYRQTLGQGPEFLTYFQNEAQLEKSRLLSDRFSAERPKGSFSTLEIQRTEQGDSAMYLCASSRALAGTYEQYFGPGTRLTVT.

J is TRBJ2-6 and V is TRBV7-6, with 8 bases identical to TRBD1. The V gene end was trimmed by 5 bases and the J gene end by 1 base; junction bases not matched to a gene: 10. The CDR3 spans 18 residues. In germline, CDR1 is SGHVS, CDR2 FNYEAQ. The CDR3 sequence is CASSPRTGPGSGANVLTF. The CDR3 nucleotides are TGTGCCAGCAGCCCACGGACAGGGCCGGGGTCTGGGGCCAACGTCCTGACTTTC.

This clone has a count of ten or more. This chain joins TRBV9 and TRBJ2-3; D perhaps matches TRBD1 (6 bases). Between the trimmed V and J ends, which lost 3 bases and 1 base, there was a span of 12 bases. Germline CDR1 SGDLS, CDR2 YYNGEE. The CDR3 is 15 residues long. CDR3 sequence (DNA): TGTGCCAGCAGCGGGGACACGGTCCGCACAGATACGCAGTATTTT. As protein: CASSGDTVRTDTQYF. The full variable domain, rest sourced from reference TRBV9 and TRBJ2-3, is DSGVTQTPKHLITATGQRVTLRCSPRSGDLSVYWYQQSLDQGLQFLIQYYNGEERAKGNILERFSAQQFPDLHSELNLSSLELGDSALYFCASSGDTVRTDTQYFGPGTRLTVL.

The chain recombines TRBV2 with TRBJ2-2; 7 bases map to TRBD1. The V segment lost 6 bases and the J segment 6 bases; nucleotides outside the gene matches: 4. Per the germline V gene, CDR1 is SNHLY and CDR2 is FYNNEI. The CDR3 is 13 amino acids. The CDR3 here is CASREQGPGELFF. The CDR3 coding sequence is TGTGCCAGCAGGGAACAGGGGCCCGGGGAGCTGTTTTTT.

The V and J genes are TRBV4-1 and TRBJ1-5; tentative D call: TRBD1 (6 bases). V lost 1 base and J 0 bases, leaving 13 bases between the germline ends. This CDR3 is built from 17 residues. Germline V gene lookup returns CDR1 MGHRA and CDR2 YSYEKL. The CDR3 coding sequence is TGCGCCAGCAGCCAAGCGGCGGCAGGGGATAGCAATCAGCCCCAGCATTTT. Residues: CASSQAAAGDSNQPQHF.

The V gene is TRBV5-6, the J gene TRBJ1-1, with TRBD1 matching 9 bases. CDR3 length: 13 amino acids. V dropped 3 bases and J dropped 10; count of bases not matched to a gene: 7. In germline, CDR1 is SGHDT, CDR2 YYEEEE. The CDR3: CASSYNRGQGAFF. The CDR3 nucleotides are TGTGCCAGCAGCTATAACAGGGGGCAGGGAGCTTTCTTT.

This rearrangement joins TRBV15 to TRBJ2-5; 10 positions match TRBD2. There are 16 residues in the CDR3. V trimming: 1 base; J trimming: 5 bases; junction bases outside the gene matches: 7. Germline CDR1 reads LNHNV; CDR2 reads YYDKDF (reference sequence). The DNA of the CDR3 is TGTGCCACCAGCAGAGCACGTCTAGCGGGGGCTGAGACCCAGTACTTC. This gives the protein CATSRARLAGAETQYF.

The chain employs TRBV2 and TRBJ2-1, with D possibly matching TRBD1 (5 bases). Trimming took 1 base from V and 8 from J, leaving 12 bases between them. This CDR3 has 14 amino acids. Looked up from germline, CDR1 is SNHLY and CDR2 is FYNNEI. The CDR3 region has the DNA TGTGCCAGCAGTGAAGAGGTTTTACAGGATGAGCAGTTCTTC. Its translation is CASSEEVLQDEQFF.

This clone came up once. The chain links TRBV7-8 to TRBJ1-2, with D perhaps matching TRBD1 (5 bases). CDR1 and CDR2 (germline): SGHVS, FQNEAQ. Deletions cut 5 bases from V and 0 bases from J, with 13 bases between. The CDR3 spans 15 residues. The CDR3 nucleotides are TGTGCCAGCAGCGGTCTGGGGCCAGCTAACTATGGCTACACCTTC. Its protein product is CASSGLGPANYGYTF.

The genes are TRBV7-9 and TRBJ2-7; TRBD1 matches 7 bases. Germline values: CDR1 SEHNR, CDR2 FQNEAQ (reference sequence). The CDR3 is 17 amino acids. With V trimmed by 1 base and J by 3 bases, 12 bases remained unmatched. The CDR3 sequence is CASSLVLTGDRDYEQYF. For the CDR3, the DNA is TGTGCCAGCAGCTTAGTCCTTACAGGGGATAGAGACTACGAGCAGTACTTC.

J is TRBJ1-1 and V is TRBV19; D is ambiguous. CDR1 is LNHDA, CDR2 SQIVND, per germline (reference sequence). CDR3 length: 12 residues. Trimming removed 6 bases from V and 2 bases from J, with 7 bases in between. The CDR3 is CASSLVNTEAFF. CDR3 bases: TGTGCCAGTAGCCTAGTAAACACTGAAGCTTTCTTT.

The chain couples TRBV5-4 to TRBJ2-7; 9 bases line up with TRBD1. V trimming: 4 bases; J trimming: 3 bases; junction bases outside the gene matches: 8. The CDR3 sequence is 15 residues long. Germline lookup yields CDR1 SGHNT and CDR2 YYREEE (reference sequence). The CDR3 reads CASSEGTGTHYEQYF. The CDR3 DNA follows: TGTGCCAGCAGCGAGGGGACAGGGACCCACTACGAGCAGTACTTC.

CDR3 amino acids: CASSLVGQEYNEQFF. For the CDR3, the DNA is TGCGCCAGCAGCTTGGTAGGACAGGAGTACAATGAGCAGTTCTTC. V gene TRBV5-1 combines with J gene TRBJ2-1; TRBD1 matches at 7 bases. V was clipped by 0 bases and J by 4 bases; unmatched bases: 4. The CDR3 is 15 amino acids. Germline V gene lookup returns CDR1 SGHRS and CDR2 YFSETQ.

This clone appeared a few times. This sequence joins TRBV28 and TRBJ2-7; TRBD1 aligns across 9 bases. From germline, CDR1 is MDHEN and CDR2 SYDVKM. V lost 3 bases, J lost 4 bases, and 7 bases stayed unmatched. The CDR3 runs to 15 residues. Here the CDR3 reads CASSFDRGYGYEQYF. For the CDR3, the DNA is TGTGCCAGCAGTTTCGACAGGGGGTACGGATACGAGCAGTACTTC. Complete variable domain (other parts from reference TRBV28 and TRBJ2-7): DVKVTQSSRYLVKRTGEKVFLECVQDMDHENMFWYRQDPGLGLRLIYFSYDVKMKEKGDIPEGYSVSREKKERFSLILESASTNQTSMYLCASSFDRGYGYEQYFGPGTRLTVT.

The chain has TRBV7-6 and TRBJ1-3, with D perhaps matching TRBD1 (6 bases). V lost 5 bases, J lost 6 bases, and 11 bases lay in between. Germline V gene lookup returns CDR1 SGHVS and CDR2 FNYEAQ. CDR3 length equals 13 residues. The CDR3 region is CASSHGQPNTIYF. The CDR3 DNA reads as TGTGCCAGCAGCCACGGACAGCCAAACACCATATATTTT.

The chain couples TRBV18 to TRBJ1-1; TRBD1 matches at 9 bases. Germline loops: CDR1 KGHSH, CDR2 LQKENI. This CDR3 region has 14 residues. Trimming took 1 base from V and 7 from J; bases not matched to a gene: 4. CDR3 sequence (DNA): TGTGCCAGCTCACCACGGGACAGGGTGTTTGAAGCTTTCTTT. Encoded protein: CASSPRDRVFEAFF.

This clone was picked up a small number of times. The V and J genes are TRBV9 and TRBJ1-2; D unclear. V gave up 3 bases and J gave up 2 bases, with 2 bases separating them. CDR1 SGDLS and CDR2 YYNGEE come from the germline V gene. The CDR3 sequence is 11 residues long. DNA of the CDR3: TGTGCCAGCAGCGCGAACTATGGCTACACCTTC. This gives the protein CASSANYGYTF.

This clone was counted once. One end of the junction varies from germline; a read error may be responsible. DNA for the CDR3: TGTGCCAGCAGCCTAGCTCCGGGATACGAGCAGTACTTC. Amino acids: CASSLAPGYEQYF. This rearrangement joins TRBV7-6 to TRBJ2-7; TRBD2 might be the D (5 bases). This CDR3 has 13 amino acids. CDR1 is SGHVS, CDR2 FNYEAQ, per germline.

Here the CDR3 reads CASSLAPGSGTEAFF. CDR3 coding DNA: TGTGCCAGCAGCTTGGCTCCGGGGAGCGGCACTGAAGCTTTCTTT. J is TRBJ1-1 and V is TRBV5-5; no firm D call. This CDR3 spans 15 amino acids. Germline CDR1 SGHKS, CDR2 YYEKEE (reference sequence). The V gene lost 0 bases and the J gene lost 4 bases, with 13 bases spanning the gap.

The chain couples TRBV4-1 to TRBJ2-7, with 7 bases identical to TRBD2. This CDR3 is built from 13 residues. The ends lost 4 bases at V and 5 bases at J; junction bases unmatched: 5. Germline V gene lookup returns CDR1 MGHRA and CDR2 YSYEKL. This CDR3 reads CASSPGTTDEQYF. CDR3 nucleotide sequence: TGCGCCAGCAGCCCTGGGACTACCGACGAGCAGTACTTC.

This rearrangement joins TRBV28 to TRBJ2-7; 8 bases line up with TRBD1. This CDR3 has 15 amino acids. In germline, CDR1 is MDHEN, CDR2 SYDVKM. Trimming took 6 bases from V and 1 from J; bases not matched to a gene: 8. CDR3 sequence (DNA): TGTGCCAGCAGCCAATGGACAGGGCCTTCCTACGAGCAGTACTTC. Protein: CASSQWTGPSYEQYF.

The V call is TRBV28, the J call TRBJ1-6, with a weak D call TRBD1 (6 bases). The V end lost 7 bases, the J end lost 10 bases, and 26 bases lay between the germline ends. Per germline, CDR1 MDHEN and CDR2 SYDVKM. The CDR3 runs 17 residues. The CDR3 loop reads CASIHPVGQRANSPLHF. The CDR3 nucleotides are TGTGCCAGCATCCACCCAGTCGGACAGAGGGCAAACTCACCCCTCCACTTT.

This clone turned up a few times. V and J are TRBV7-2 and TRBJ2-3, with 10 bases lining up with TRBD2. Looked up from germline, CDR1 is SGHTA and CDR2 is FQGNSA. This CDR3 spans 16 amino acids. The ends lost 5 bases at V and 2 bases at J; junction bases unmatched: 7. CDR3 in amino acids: CASSLLAGANTDTQYF. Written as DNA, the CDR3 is TGTGCCAGCAGCCTGCTAGCGGGGGCGAACACAGATACGCAGTATTTT. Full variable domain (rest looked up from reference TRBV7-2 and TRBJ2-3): GAGVSQSPSNKVTEKGKDVELRCDPISGHTALYWYRQSLGQGLEFLIYFQGNSAPDKSGLPSDRFSAERTGGSVSTLTIQRTQQEDSAVYLCASSLLAGANTDTQYFGPGTRLTVL.